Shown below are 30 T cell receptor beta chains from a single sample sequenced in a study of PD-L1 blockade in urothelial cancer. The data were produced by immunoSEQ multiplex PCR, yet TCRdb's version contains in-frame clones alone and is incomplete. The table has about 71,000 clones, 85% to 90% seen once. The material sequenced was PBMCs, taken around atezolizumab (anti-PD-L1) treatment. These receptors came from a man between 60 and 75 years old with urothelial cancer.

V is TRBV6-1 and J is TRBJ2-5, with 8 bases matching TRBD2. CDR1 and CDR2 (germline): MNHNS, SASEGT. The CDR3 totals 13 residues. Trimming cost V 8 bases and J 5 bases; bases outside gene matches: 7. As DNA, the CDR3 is TGTGCCAGCGCGGGGGGCGTGTTGGAGACCCAGTACTTC. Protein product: CASAGGVLETQYF.

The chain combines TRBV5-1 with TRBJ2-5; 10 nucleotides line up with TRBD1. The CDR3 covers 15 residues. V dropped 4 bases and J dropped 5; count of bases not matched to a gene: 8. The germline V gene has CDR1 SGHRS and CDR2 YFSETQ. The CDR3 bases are TGCGCCAGCAGCCGGGGACAGGGGCCAGGGGAGACCCAGTACTTC. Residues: CASSRGQGPGETQYF.

The DNA for the CDR3 is TGTGCCACCAGCAGACCGCCGGGGACAGGGATCGACAATGAGCAGTTCTTC. Its protein is CATSRPPGTGIDNEQFF. The chain has TRBV15 and TRBJ2-1; 9 bases fit TRBD1. The CDR3 totals 17 residues. V lost 2 bases to trimming and J lost 5 bases; unmatched junction nucleotides: 10. Germline V CDR1 and CDR2: LNHNV, YYDKDF (reference sequence).

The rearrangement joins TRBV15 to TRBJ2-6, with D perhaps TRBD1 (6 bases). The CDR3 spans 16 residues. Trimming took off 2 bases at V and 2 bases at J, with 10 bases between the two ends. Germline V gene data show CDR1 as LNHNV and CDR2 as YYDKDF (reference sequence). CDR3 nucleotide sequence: TGTGCCACCAGCAGACGTACAGGGCCTGGGGCCAACGTCCTGACTTTC. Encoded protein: CATSRRTGPGANVLTF. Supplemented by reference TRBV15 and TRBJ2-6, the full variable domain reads DAMVIQNPRYQVTQFGKPVTLSCSQTLNHNVMYWYQQKSSQAPKLLFHYYDKDFNNEADTPDNFQSRRPNTSFCFLDIRSPGLGDTAMYLCATSRRTGPGANVLTFGAGSRLTVL.

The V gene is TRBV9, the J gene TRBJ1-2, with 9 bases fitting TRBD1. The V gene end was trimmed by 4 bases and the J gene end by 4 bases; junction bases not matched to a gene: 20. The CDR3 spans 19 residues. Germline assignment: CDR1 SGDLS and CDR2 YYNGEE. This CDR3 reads CASSPTPPGQGGGGYGYTF. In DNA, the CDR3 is TGTGCCAGCAGCCCTACCCCGCCGGGACAGGGAGGAGGTGGCTATGGCTACACCTTC. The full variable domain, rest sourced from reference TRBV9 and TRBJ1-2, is DSGVTQTPKHLITATGQRVTLRCSPRSGDLSVYWYQQSLDQGLQFLIQYYNGEERAKGNILERFSAQQFPDLHSELNLSSLELGDSALYFCASSPTPPGQGGGGYGYTFGSGTRLTVV.

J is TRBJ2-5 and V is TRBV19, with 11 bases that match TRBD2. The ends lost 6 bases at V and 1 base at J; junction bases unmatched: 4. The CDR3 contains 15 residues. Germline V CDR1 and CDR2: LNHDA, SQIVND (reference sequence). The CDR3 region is CASSSGLAGQETQYF. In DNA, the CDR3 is TGTGCCAGTAGCTCCGGACTAGCGGGCCAAGAGACCCAGTACTTC.

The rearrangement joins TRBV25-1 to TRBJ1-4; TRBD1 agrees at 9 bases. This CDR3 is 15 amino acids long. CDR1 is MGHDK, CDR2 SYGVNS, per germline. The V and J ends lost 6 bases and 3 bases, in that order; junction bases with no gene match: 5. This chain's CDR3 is CASRMTGGPNEKLFF. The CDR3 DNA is TGTGCCAGCAGAATGACAGGGGGTCCTAATGAAAAACTGTTTTTT. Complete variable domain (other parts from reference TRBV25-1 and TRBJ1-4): EADIYQTPRYLVIGTGKKITLECSQTMGHDKMYWYQQDPGMELHLIHYSYGVNSTEKGDLSSESTVSRIRTEHFPLTLESARPSHTSQYLCASRMTGGPNEKLFFGSGTQLSVL.

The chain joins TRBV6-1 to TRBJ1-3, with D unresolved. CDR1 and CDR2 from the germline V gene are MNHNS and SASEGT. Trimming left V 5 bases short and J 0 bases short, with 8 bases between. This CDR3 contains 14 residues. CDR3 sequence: CASSPVSSGNTIYF. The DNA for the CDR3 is TGTGCCAGCAGTCCCGTTAGCTCTGGAAACACCATATATTTT.

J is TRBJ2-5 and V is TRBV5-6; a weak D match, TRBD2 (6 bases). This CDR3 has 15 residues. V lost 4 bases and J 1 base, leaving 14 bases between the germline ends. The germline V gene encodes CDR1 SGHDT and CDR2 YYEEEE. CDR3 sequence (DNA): TGTGCCAGCAGCGTCCCCGGGCGGGGCCAAGAGACCCAGTACTTC. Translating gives CASSVPGRGQETQYF.

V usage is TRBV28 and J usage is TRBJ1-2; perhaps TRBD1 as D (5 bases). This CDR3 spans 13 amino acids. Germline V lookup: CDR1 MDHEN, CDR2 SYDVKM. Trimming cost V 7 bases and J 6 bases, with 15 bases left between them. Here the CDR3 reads CASTGTLGHGYTF. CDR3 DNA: TGTGCCAGCACGGGCACCCTGGGGCATGGCTACACCTTC.

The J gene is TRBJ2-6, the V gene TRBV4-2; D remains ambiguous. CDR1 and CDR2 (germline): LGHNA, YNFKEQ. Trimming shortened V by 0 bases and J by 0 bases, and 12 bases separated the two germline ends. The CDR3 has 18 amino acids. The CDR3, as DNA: TGTGCCAGCAGCCAAGATTTAGCCATGAACTCTGGGGCCAACGTCCTGACTTTC. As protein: CASSQDLAMNSGANVLTF.

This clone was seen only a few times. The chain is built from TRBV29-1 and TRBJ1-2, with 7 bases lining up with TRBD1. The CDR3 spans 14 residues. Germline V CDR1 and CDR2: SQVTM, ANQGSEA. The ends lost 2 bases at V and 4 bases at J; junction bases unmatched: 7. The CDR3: CSVELPGQTYGYTF. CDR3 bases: TGCAGCGTTGAACTACCGGGACAGACCTATGGCTACACCTTC.

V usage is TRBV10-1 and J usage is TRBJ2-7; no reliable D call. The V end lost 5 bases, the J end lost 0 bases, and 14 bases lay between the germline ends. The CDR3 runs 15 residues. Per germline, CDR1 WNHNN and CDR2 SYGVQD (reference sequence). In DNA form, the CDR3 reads TGCGCCAGCAGTCCAGGCTTCAGCAACTCCTACGAGCAGTACTTC. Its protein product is CASSPGFSNSYEQYF.

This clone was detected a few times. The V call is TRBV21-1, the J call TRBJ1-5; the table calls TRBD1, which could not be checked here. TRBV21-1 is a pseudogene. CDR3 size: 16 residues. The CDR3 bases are TGTGCCAGCAGCAAACCTGACAGGGTTCTTAATCAGCCCCAGCATTTT. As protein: CASSKPDRVLNQPQHF.

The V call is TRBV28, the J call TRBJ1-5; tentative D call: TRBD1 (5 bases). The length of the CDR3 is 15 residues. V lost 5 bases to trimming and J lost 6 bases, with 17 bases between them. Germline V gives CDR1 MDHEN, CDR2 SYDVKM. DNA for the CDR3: TGTGCCAGCAGTCCGCCGCGGGGGGGTACTCAGCCCCAGCATTTT. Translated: CASSPPRGGTQPQHF.

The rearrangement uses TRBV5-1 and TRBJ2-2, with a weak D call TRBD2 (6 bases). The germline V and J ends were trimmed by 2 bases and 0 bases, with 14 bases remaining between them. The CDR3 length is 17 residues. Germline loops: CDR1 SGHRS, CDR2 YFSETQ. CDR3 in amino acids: CASSFPLGGTNTGELFF. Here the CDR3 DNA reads TGCGCCAGCAGCTTTCCCCTTGGGGGGACGAACACCGGGGAGCTGTTTTTT. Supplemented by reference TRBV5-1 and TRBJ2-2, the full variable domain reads KAGVTQTPRYLIKTRGQQVTLSCSPISGHRSVSWYQQTPGQGLQFLFEYFSETQRNKGNFPGRFSGRQFSNSRSEMNVSTLELGDSALYLCASSFPLGGTNTGELFFGEGSRLTVL.

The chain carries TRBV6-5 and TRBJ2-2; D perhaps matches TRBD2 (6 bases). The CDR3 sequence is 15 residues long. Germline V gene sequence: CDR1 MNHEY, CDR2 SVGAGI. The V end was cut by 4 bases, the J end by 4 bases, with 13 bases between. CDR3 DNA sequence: TGTGCCAGCAGTTCCCCGCCCGGGGGCACCGGGGAGCTGTTTTTT. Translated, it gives CASSSPPGGTGELFF.

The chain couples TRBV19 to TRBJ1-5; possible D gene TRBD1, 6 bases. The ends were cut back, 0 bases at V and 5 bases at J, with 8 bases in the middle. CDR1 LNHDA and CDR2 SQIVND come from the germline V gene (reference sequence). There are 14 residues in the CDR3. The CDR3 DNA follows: TGTGCCAGTAGTATAGAATACAGGGATCAGCCCCAGCATTTT. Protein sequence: CASSIEYRDQPQHF.

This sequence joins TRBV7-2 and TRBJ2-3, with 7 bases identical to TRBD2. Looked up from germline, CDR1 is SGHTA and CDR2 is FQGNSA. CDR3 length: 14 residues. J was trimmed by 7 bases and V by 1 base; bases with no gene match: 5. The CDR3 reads CASSLELALNTQYF. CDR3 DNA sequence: TGTGCCAGCAGCTTAGAACTAGCGTTAAATACGCAGTATTTT.

The CDR3 DNA reads TGTGCCAGCAGGGTTTCGGGAGTGTACGAGCAGTACTTC. Protein sequence: CASRVSGVYEQYF. V is TRBV27 and J is TRBJ2-7, with D maybe TRBD2 (6 bases). The CDR3 runs to 13 residues. Germline V gene sequence: CDR1 MNHEY, CDR2 SMNVEV (reference sequence). The ends were cut back, 6 bases at V and 4 bases at J, with 13 bases in the middle.

CDR3 DNA: TGCGCCAGCAGCCAACGAGGAAGGACAGCTATTAACTATGGCTACACCTTC. This sequence encodes CASSQRGRTAINYGYTF. This chain links TRBV4-3 with TRBJ1-2; perhaps TRBD1 as D (6 bases). CDR1 is LGHNA and CDR2 is YSLEER in the germline V gene. V dropped 2 bases and J dropped 1 base, with 17 bases sitting between them. This CDR3 is built from 17 residues.

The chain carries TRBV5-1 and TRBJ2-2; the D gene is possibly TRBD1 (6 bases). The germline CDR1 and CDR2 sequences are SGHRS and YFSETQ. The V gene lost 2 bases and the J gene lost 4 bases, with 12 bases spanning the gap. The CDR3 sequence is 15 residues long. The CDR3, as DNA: TGCGCCAGCAGCTTTACAGGGAGAGGCACCGGGGAGCTGTTTTTT. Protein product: CASSFTGRGTGELFF.

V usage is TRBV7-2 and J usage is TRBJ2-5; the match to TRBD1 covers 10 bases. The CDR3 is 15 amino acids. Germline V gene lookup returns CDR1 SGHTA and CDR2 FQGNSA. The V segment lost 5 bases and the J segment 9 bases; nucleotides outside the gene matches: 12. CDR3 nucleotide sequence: TGTGCCAGCAGCCCGAAGACAGGGGGCCTGGGGGCCCAGTACTTC. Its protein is CASSPKTGGLGAQYF.

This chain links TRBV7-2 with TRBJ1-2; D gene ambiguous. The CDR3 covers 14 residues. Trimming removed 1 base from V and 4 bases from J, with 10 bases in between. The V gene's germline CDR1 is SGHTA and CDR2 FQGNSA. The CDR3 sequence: CASSLGAGSYGYTF. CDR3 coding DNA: TGTGCCAGCAGCTTAGGGGCGGGCAGCTATGGCTACACCTTC.

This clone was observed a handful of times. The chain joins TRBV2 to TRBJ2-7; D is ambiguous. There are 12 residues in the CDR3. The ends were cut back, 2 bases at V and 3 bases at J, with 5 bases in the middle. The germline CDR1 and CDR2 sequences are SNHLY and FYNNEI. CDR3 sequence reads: CASSETHYEQYF. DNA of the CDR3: TGTGCCAGCAGTGAAACTCACTACGAGCAGTACTTC.

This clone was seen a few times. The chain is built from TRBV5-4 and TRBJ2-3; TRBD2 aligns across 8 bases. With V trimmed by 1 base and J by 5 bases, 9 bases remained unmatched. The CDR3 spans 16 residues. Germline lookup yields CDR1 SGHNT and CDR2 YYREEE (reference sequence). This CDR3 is CASSLFGRGVGDTQYF. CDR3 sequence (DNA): TGTGCCAGCAGCTTGTTTGGGCGGGGGGTTGGAGATACGCAGTATTTT.

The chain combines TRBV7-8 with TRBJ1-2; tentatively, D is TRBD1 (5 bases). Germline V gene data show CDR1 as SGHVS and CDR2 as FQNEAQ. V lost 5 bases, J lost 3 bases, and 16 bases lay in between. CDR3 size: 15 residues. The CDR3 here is CASSLRREAYYGYTF. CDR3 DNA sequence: TGTGCCAGCAGCCTCCGCAGGGAAGCATACTATGGCTACACCTTC.

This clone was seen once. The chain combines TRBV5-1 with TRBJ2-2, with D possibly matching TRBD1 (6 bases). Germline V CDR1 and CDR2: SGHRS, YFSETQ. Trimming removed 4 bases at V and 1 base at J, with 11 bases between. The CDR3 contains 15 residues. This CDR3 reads CASSPDRQNTGELFF. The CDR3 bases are TGCGCCAGCAGCCCGGACAGACAGAACACCGGGGAGCTGTTTTTT.

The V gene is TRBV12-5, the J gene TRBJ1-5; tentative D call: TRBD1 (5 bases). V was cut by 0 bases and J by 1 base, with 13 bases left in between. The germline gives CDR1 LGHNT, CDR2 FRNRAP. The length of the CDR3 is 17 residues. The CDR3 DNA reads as TGTGCTAGTGGTTTGGTACCGGGGGTCGCAAGCAATCAGCCCCAGCATTTT. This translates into CASGLVPGVASNQPQHF. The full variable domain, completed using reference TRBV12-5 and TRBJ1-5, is DARVTQTPRHKVTEMGQEVTMRCQPILGHNTVFWYRQTMMQGLELLAYFRNRAPLDDSGMPKDRFSAEMPDATLATLKIQPSEPRDSAVYFCASGLVPGVASNQPQHFGDGTRLSIL.

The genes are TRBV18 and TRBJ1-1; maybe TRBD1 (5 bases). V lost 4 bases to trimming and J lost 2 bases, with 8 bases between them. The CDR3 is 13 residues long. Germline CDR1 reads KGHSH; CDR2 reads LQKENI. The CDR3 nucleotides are TGTGCCAGCTCACAGCAGGGTAACACTGAAGCTTTCTTT. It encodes CASSQQGNTEAFF.